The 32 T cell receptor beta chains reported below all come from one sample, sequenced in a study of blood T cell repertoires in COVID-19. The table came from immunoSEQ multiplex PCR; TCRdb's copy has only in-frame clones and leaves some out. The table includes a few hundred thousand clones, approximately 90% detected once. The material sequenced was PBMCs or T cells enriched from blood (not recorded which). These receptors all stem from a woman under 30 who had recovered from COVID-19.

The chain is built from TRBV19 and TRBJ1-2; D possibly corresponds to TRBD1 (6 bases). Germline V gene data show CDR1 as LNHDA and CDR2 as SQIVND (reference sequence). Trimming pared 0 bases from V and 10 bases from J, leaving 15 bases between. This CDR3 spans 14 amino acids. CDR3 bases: TGTGCCAGTAGTATAGAGGACAGCCTTACCTCCTACACCTTC. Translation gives CASSIEDSLTSYTF. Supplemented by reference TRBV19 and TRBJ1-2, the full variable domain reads DGGITQSPKYLFRKEGQNVTLSCEQNLNHDAMYWYRQDPGQGLRLIYYSQIVNDFQKGDIAEGYSVSREKKESFPLTVTSAQKNPTAFYLCASSIEDSLTSYTFGSGTRLTVV.

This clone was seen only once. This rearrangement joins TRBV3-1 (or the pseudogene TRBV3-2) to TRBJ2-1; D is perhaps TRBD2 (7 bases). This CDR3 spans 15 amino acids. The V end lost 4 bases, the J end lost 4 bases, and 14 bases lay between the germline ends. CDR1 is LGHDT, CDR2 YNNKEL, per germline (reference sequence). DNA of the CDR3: TGTGCCAGCAGCCCACGCGGGGGCCTGTACAATGAGCAGTTCTTC. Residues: CASSPRGGLYNEQFF.

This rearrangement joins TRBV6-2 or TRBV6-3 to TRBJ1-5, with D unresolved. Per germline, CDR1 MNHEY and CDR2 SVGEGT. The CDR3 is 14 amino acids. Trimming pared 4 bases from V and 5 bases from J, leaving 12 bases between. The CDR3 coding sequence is TGTGCCAGCAGTTTGAGAGGAGACCATCAGCCCCAGCATTTT. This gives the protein CASSLRGDHQPQHF.

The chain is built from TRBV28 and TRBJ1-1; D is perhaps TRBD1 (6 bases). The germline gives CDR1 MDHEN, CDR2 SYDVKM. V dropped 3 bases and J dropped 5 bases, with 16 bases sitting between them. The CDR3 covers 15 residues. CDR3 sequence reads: CASSLYGQWGTEAFF. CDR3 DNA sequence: TGTGCCAGCAGTTTGTACGGACAGTGGGGGACTGAAGCTTTCTTT.

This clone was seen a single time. Here the CDR3 reads CASSPGQGGETQYF. CDR3 bases: TGTGCCAGCAGCCCGGGACAGGGGGGCGAGACCCAGTACTTC. The J gene is TRBJ2-5, the V gene TRBV5-4, with 11 bases aligning to TRBD1. Germline V gene data show CDR1 as SGHNT and CDR2 as YYREEE (reference sequence). V gave up 4 bases and J gave up 5 bases; unmatched junction bases: 4. The CDR3 sequence is 14 residues long.

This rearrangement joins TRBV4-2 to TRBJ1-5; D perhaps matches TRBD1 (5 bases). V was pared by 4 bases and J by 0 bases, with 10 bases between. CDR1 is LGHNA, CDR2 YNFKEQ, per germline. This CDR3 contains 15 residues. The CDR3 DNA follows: TGTGCCAGCAGCCTCTCGGGGGGTAGCAATCAGCCCCAGCATTTT. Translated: CASSLSGGSNQPQHF.

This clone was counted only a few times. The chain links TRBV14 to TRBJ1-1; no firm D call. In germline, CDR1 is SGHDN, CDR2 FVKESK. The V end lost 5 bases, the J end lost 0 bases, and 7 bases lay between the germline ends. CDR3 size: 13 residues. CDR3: CASSSTMNTEAFF. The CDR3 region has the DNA TGTGCCAGCAGCTCTACCATGAACACTGAAGCTTTCTTT.

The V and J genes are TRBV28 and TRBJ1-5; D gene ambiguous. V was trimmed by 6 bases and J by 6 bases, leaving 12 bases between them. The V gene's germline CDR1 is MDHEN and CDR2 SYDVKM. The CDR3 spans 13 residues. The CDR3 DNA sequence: TGTGCCAGCAGATCACTAGGCGGTCAGCCCCAGCATTTT. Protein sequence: CASRSLGGQPQHF.

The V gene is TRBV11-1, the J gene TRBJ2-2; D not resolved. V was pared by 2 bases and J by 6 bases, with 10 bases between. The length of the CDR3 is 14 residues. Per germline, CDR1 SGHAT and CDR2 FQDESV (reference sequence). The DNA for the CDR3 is TGTGCCAGCAGCTTACAGCGCGGTGCCGGGGAGCTGTTTTTT. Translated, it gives CASSLQRGAGELFF.

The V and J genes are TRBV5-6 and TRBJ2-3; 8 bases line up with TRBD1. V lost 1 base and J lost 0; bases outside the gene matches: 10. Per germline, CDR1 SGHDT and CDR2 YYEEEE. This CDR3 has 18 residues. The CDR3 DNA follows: TGTGCCAGCAGCTTGTTCTCGGGGACAGGTTCTAGCACAGATACGCAGTATTTT. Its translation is CASSLFSGTGSSTDTQYF.

The CDR3 loop reads CASSARGGSYNSPLHF. CDR3 sequence (DNA): TGTGCCAGCAGCGCTCGGGGGGGCTCCTATAATTCACCCCTCCACTTT. V usage is TRBV7-3 and J usage is TRBJ1-6, with TRBD1 as a possible D gene (5 bases). With 5 bases removed from V and 0 bases from J, the gap between germline ends came to 11 bases. The V gene's germline CDR1 is SGHTA and CDR2 FQGTGA. The CDR3 loop spans 16 amino acids.

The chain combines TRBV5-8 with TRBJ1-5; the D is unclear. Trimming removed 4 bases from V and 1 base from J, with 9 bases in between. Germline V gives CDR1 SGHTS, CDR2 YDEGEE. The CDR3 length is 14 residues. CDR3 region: CASSRGPSNQPQHF. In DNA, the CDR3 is TGTGCCAGCAGCCGCGGGCCGAGCAATCAGCCCCAGCATTTT.

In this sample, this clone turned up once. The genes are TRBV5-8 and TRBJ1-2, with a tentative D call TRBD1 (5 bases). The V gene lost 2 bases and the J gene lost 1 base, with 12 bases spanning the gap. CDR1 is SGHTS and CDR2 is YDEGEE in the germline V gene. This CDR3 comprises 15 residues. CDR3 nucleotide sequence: TGTGCCAGCAGCTTCAGGGCGCTAAATAACTATGGCTACACCTTC. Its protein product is CASSFRALNNYGYTF.

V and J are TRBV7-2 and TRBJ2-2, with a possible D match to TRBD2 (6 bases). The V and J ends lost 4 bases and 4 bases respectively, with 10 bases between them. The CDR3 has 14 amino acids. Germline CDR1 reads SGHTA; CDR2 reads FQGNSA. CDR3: CASSSSGGTGELFF. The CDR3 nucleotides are TGTGCCAGCAGCTCCTCCGGGGGCACCGGGGAGCTGTTTTTT.

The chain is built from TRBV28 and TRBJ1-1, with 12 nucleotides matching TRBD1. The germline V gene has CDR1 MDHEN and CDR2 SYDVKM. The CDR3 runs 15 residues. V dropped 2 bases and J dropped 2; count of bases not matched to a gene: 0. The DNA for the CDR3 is TGTGCCAGCAGTTTAGGGACAGGGGGCAACACTGAAGCTTTCTTT. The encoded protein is CASSLGTGGNTEAFF.

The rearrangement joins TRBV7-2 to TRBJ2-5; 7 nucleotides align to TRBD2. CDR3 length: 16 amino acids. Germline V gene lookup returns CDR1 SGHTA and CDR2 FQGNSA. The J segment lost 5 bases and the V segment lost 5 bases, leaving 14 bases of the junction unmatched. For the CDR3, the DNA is TGTGCCAGCAGCCCCCCGGGACTAACCCCGACGGAGACCCAGTACTTC. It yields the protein CASSPPGLTPTETQYF.

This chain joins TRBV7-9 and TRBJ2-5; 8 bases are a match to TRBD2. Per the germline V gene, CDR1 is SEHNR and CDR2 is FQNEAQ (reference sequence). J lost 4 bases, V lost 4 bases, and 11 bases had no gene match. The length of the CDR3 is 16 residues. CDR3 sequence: CASSSPGLGVGETQYF. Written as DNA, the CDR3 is TGTGCCAGCAGCTCCCCGGGACTAGGGGTAGGAGAGACCCAGTACTTC.

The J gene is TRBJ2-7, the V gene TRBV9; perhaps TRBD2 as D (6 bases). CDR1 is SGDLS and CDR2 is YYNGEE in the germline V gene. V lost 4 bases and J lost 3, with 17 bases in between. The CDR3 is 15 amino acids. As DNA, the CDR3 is TGTGCCAGCAGCCCCGGGAGTGGGGGGTACTACGAGCAGTACTTC. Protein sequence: CASSPGSGGYYEQYF.

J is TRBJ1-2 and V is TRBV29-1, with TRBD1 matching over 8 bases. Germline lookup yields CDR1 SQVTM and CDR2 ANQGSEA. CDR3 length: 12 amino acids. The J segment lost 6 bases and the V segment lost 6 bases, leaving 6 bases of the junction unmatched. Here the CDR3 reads CSVAGTGNGYTF. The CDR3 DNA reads TGCAGCGTCGCTGGGACAGGCAATGGCTACACCTTC.

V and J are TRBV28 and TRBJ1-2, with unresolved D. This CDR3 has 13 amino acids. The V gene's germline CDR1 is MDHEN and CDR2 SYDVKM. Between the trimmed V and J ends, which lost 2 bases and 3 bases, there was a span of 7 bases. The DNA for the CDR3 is TGTGCCAGCAGTTTAATGGGAGACTATGGCTACACCTTC. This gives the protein CASSLMGDYGYTF.

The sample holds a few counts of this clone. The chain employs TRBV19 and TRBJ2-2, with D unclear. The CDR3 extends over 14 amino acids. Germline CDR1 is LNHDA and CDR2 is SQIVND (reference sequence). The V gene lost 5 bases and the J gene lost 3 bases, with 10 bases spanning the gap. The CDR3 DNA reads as TGTGCCAGTAGTCCACCCCGGGACACCGGGGAGCTGTTTTTT. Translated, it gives CASSPPRDTGELFF. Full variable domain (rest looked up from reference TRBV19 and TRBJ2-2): DGGITQSPKYLFRKEGQNVTLSCEQNLNHDAMYWYRQDPGQGLRLIYYSQIVNDFQKGDIAEGYSVSREKKESFPLTVTSAQKNPTAFYLCASSPPRDTGELFFGEGSRLTVL.

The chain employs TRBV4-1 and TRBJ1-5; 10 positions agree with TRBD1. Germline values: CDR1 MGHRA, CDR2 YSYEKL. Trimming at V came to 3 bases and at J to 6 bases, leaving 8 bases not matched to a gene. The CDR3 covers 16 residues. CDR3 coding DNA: TGCGCCAGCAGCCAGGCCGGGACAGGGGATCGTCAGCCCCAGCATTTT. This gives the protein CASSQAGTGDRQPQHF.

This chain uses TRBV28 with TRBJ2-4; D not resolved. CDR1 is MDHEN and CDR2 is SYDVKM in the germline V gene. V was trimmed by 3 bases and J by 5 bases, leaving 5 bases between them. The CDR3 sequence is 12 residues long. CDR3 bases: TGTGCCAGCAGTTTTATCGAAAACATTCAGTACTTC. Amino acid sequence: CASSFIENIQYF.

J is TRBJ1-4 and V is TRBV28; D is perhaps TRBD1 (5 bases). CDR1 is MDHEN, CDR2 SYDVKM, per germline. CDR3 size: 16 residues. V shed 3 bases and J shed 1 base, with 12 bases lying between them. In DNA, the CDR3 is TGTGCCAGCAGTTTCCCCCTCGGGGGAACTAATGAAAAACTGTTTTTT. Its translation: CASSFPLGGTNEKLFF.

The CDR3 sequence is CASSKVPRMAPDYNEQFF. In DNA form, the CDR3 reads TGTGCCAGCAGCAAAGTACCTAGAATGGCGCCTGACTACAATGAGCAGTTCTTC. V and J are TRBV21-1 and TRBJ2-1; TRBD2 is the table's D call and was not checked against the DNA. TRBV21-1 is given as a pseudogene. The CDR3 is 18 amino acids.

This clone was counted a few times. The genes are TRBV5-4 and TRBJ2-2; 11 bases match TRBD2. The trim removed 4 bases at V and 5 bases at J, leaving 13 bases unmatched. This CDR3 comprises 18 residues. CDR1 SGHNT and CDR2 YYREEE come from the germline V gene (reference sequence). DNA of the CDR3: TGTGCCAGCAGCGGGATAGCGGGAGGGCCGATAATTACCGGGGAGCTGTTTTTT. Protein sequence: CASSGIAGGPIITGELFF. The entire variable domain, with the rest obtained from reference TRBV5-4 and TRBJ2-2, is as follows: ETGVTQSPTHLIKTRGQQVTLRCSSQSGHNTVSWYQQALGQGPQFIFQYYREEENGRGNFPPRFSGLQFPNYSSELNVNALELDDSALYLCASSGIAGGPIITGELFFGEGSRLTVL.

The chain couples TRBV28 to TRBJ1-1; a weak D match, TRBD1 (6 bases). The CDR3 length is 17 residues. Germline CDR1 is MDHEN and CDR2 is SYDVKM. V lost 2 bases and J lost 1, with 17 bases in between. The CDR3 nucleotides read TGTGCCAGCAGTTTAAATACTCGGGGGGGCGGGAACACTGAAGCTTTCTTT. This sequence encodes CASSLNTRGGGNTEAFF.

As DNA, the CDR3 is TGTGCCAGCAGCGCACAGGGGACAGATACGCAGTATTTT. Translated: CASSAQGTDTQYF. This chain connects TRBV5-4 to TRBJ2-3; 7 nucleotides line up with TRBD1. J gave up 3 bases and V 4 bases, and 2 bases lay outside the gene matches. CDR3 length equals 13 residues. Germline V lookup: CDR1 SGHNT, CDR2 YYREEE (reference sequence).

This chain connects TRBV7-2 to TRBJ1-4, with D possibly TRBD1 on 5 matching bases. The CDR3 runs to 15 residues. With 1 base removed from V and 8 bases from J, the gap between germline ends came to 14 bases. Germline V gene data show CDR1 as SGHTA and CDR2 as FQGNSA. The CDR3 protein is CASSLVAGGDEKLFF. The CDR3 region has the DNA TGTGCCAGCAGCTTAGTGGCGGGAGGGGACGAAAAACTGTTTTTT. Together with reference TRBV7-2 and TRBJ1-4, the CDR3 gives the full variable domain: GAGVSQSPSNKVTEKGKDVELRCDPISGHTALYWYRQSLGQGLEFLIYFQGNSAPDKSGLPSDRFSAERTGGSVSTLTIQRTQQEDSAVYLCASSLVAGGDEKLFFGSGTQLSVL.

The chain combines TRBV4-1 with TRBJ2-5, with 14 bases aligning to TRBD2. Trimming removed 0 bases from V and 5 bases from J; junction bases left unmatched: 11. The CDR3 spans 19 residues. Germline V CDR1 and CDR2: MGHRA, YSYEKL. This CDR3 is CASSQEGTGTSGRGETQYF. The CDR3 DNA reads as TGCGCCAGCAGCCAAGAGGGTACCGGGACTAGCGGGAGAGGGGAGACCCAGTACTTC.

CDR3 residues: CASGSLLSGANVLTF. In DNA form, the CDR3 reads TGTGCCAGCGGTTCGTTGCTATCTGGGGCCAACGTCCTGACTTTC. This chain connects TRBV5-4 to TRBJ2-6; D remains unclear. Trimming took off 7 bases at V and 1 base at J, with 12 bases between the two ends. The CDR3 is made up of 15 amino acids. Germline V gene data show CDR1 as SGHNT and CDR2 as YYREEE (reference sequence).

CDR3 in amino acids: CASSEPLKRGGEFF. The CDR3 nucleotides read TGTGCCAGCAGTGAACCCCTCAAGCGGGGGGGCGAGTTCTTC. The chain uses TRBV2 and TRBJ2-1; the match to TRBD2 covers 10 bases. Germline V gene sequence: CDR1 SNHLY, CDR2 FYNNEI. The CDR3 has 14 amino acids. V trimming: 2 bases; J trimming: 14 bases; junction bases outside the gene matches: 9.